This TCR beta chain was recorded in a study of cytomegalovirus exposure and HLA in healthy donors. The assay was immunoSEQ multiplex PCR, and TCRdb's table has in-frame clones only and misses some. The table includes about 150,000 clones, roughly nine tenths detected once. Per the germline V gene, CDR1 is SEHNR and CDR2 is FQNEAQ (reference sequence). Trimming took off 5 bases at V and 6 bases at J, with 17 bases between the two ends. The CDR3 is 15 residues long. This clonotype originated in a woman aged 18 to 35 in good health and CMV-seropositive. The material sequenced was PBMCs. The J gene is TRBJ2-1, the V gene TRBV7-9; maybe TRBD2 (6 bases). CDR3 amino acids: CASSPPRGVANEQFF. The CDR3 DNA is TGTGCCAGCAGCCCACCTCGCGGGGTGGCCAATGAGCAGTTCTTC.